Listed below are T cell receptor beta chains from one sample, sequenced in a study of blood T cell repertoires in COVID-19. Produced via immunoSEQ multiplex PCR; TCRdb's table is partial and in-frame only. The table has some 130,000 clones, 80% seen once; the top ten hold more than 1.5%. Input material: peripheral blood. These receptors originate from a man between 65 and 85 years old with acute or convalescent COVID-19. CDR3s include the opening cysteine and the closing phenylalanine or tryptophan.

v_call,j_call,cdr3_aa
TRBV27,TRBJ2-6,CASGGQSGANVLTF
TRBV6-5,TRBJ2-7,CASSPQGLVRNF
TRBV30,TRBJ2-3,CAWSAGQGDADTQYF
TRBV3-1/TRBV3-2,TRBJ1-2,CASSQRSGTGRGYTF
TRBV28,TRBJ2-3,CASSFYRTTTDTQYF
TRBV28,TRBJ2-7,CASRDRPYEQYF
TRBV11-2,TRBJ2-5,CASSLGGLAGVETQYF
TRBV4-1,TRBJ1-4,CASSQESTNEKLFF
TRBV5-6,TRBJ2-1,CASSPGLADYNEQFF
TRBV6-5,TRBJ1-3,CASSPRQGFGNTIYF
TRBV19,TRBJ1-5,CASSTGTGGYQPQHF
TRBV2,TRBJ2-2,CASSEGLGGGELFF
TRBV11-2,TRBJ2-5,CASSRSLPSGGAETQYF
TRBV7-3,TRBJ2-1,CASSSTSGGALNEQFF
TRBV6-6,TRBJ2-2,CASIYTGTGELFF
TRBV19,TRBJ2-5,CASSGLGGETQYF
TRBV19,TRBJ2-7,CASSTSSYEQYF
TRBV4-1,TRBJ1-3,CASSQGRAGSFGNTIYF
TRBV19,TRBJ1-2,CASSPDRVDYGYTF
TRBV24-1,TRBJ1-2,CATSDPGTGGDYGYTF
TRBV7-8,TRBJ1-3,CASSSTGTGVGNTIYF
TRBV6-1,TRBJ2-5,CASSELAGQQETQYF
TRBV2,TRBJ1-2,CASSDQGSYGYTF
TRBV28,TRBJ1-2,CASSPGQSNYGYTF
TRBV27,TRBJ2-6,CASSFQGPGANVLTF
TRBV24-1,TRBJ2-7,CATSDPGTGSHEQYF
TRBV9,TRBJ1-2,CASSVEGRSKYGYTF
TRBV4-1,TRBJ1-4,CASSRTGPPLNEKLFF
TRBV29-1,TRBJ2-1,CSVPEVGFSSYNEQFF
TRBV19,TRBJ2-7,CASSIRSGRGLREQYF
TRBV15,TRBJ2-3,CATSSRSRGVSDTQYF
TRBV11-1,TRBJ2-3,CASSPLLQGAEDTQYF
TRBV27,TRBJ1-4,CASSLRGQGVGEKLFF
TRBV5-1,TRBJ1-2,CASSLEIGRIYGYTF
TRBV6-5,TRBJ1-6,CASMRADIHNSPLHF
TRBV6-6,TRBJ2-2,CASSLRQGARMGTGELFF
TRBV7-9,TRBJ2-2,CASSRQGGELFF
TRBV6-5,TRBJ1-1,CASKEGITPNTEAFF
TRBV27,TRBJ2-1,CASSPPTGKWGNEQFF
TRBV6-5,TRBJ2-7,CASSYGTGQGTEQYF
TRBV3-1/TRBV3-2,TRBJ2-7,CASSPSGSVYEQYF
TRBV9,TRBJ1-2,CASSLSEGANYGYTF
TRBV18,TRBJ2-1,CASSPGLANNEQFF
TRBV11-2,TRBJ2-2,CASSLGGAPNTGELFF
TRBV3-1/TRBV3-2,TRBJ2-1,CASSPPGLSYNEQFF
TRBV6-1,TRBJ2-5,CASSEGLDLETQYF